This section outlines one TCR beta chain sequence together with its context. Its antigen is not identified. The data are from a study of T cells and Merkel cell carcinoma outcomes. Sequencing was performed with immunoSEQ multiplex PCR; in TCRdb, only in-frame clones are kept and a portion is missing. The sample has several thousand clones; about 81% are singletons. Whole-study results and caveats: Repertoire plus T-cell density reportedly predicted Merkel cell carcinoma outcomes.

The V gene end was trimmed by 7 bases and the J gene end by 5 bases; junction bases not matched to a gene: 8. The CDR3 spans 14 residues. Per the germline V gene, CDR1 is MNHNS and CDR2 is SASEGT. This clonotype originated in a human donor with Merkel cell carcinoma. Some clones in this sample may be carry-over from other donors' samples. V is TRBV6-1 and J is TRBJ2-7; 10 positions match TRBD1. Sequenced input: tumor tissue from Merkel cell carcinoma. The CDR3 region is CASILDRGLDEQYF. The DNA for the CDR3 is TGTGCCAGCATTCTTGACAGGGGGCTCGACGAGCAGTACTTC.